Reported below is one T cell receptor (beta chain). This entry is derived from a study of response to subunit inactivated influenza vaccine. TCRdb recomputed calls from the RT-PCR reads with MiXCR, one row per CDR3 protein. Among about 800,000 distinct CDR3 sequences, approximately 21% were seen once, and the ten largest hold 10%. V lost 8 bases and J 0 bases, leaving 13 bases between the germline ends. Per germline, CDR1 SGHRS and CDR2 YFSETQ. The length of the CDR3 is 14 residues. The clonotype comes from a man aged 50-59 years who received an inactivated influenza vaccine. The sample was PBMCs from blood, taken about 5 days after vaccination. V usage is TRBV5-1 and J usage is TRBJ2-3; possible D gene TRBD2, 7 bases. The CDR3 region is CASSAGASTDTQYF. The CDR3 DNA follows: TGCGCCAGTTCGGCGGGGGCTAGCACAGATACGCAGTATTTT.